Following are 28 T cell receptor beta chains from one sample sequenced in a study of breast tumors, draining lymph nodes, adjacent tissues. TCRdb processed the multiplex PCR reads anew with MiXCR; each CDR3 protein has one entry. The sample records 200,000 or so distinct CDR3 sequences, around 33% being singletons. The lymph nodes were axillary draining lymph nodes from breast cancer patients. Sequences were obtained from axillary lymph node tissue. These receptors were obtained from a female donor with breast cancer. Some clones in this sample may be carry-over from other donors' samples.

This clonotype was recorded at least ten times. This chain connects TRBV6-1 to TRBJ2-7; TRBD2 aligns across 8 bases. The germline V gene has CDR1 MNHNS and CDR2 SASEGT. This CDR3 is built from 15 residues. V lost 4 bases and J lost 0; bases outside the gene matches: 5. The CDR3 nucleotides read TGTGCCAGCAGTGTCCTAGGACTAGCCTCCTACGAGCAGTACTTC. This encodes CASSVLGLASYEQYF.

The V call is TRBV6-6, the J call TRBJ2-2; 10 nucleotides agree with TRBD1. Trimming at V came to 5 bases and at J to 6 bases, leaving 6 bases not matched to a gene. CDR3 length equals 15 residues. The germline CDR1 and CDR2 sequences are MNHNY and SVGAGI (reference sequence). The CDR3 DNA reads TGTGCCAGCAGTCCACGAGACAGGGGGCCCGGGGAGCTGTTTTTT. Residues: CASSPRDRGPGELFF.

With regard to this clonotype: A junction boundary mismatches the germline segment, possibly from a read error. This chain connects TRBV7-2 to TRBJ2-1; D is ambiguous. Germline CDR1 reads SGHTA; CDR2 reads FQGNSA. CDR3 size: 15 residues. CDR3 in DNA: TGTGCCAGCAGCCCCCGGTCGGGTTCCTACAATGAGCAGCTCTTC. Translated: CASSPRSGSYNEQLF.

This clonotype has ten or more counts. This chain joins TRBV5-5 and TRBJ1-6; D is undetermined. From germline, CDR1 is SGHKS and CDR2 YYEKEE (reference sequence). Trimming took 4 bases from V and 3 from J, leaving 14 bases between them. This CDR3 is built from 16 residues. The chain's CDR3 is CASSPGPSGYNSPLHF. As DNA, the CDR3 is TGTGCCAGCAGCCCTGGGCCTTCAGGCTATAATTCACCCCTCCACTTT.

There are many counts of this clonotype. The chain uses TRBV9 and TRBJ1-3; tentative D call: TRBD1 (6 bases). V lost 3 bases to trimming and J lost 0 bases, with 13 bases between them. Germline V gene sequence: CDR1 SGDLS, CDR2 YYNGEE. This CDR3 region has 16 residues. CDR3 DNA sequence: TGTGCCAGCAGCGCCCAAGGGGGGGCCTCTGGAAACACCATATATTTT. It specifies CASSAQGGASGNTIYF. Variable domain in full (rest from reference TRBV9 and TRBJ1-3): DSGVTQTPKHLITATGQRVTLRCSPRSGDLSVYWYQQSLDQGLQFLIQYYNGEERAKGNILERFSAQQFPDLHSELNLSSLELGDSALYFCASSAQGGASGNTIYFGEGSWLTVV.

This clonotype was seen ten or more times. The chain joins TRBV6-2 or TRBV6-3 to TRBJ2-2; 7 positions agree with TRBD2. The CDR3 runs 15 residues. Unmatched junction bases numbered 8, after V lost 6 bases and J lost 4 bases. Germline V gene data show CDR1 as MNHEY and CDR2 as SVGEGT. CDR3 DNA sequence: TGTGCCAGCAGAAGGAGCCGCGGGAGCACCGGGGAGCTGTTTTTT. It codes for CASRRSRGSTGELFF.

This clonotype was seen at least ten times. V and J are TRBV20-1 and TRBJ2-2, with TRBD1 matching 8 bases. Germline V lookup: CDR1 DFQATT, CDR2 SNEGSKA (reference sequence). J was trimmed by 7 bases and V by 6 bases; bases with no gene match: 1. The CDR3 length is 11 residues. The CDR3 DNA is TGCAGTGCCACAGGGGGCGGGGAGCTGTTTTTT. This codes for CSATGGGELFF.

This clonotype has a count of ten or more. The V call is TRBV19, the J call TRBJ2-2; perhaps TRBD1 as D (5 bases). The germline V gene has CDR1 LNHDA and CDR2 SQIVND (reference sequence). Trimming cost V 7 bases and J 0 bases, with 15 bases left between them. The CDR3 runs 16 residues. The CDR3 nucleotides read TGTGCCAGTATCCCCCTCCAGGGCACGAACACCGGGGAGCTGTTTTTT. Translation gives CASIPLQGTNTGELFF. Looking up the rest from reference TRBV19 and TRBJ2-2 gives the full variable domain: DGGITQSPKYLFRKEGQNVTLSCEQNLNHDAMYWYRQDPGQGLRLIYYSQIVNDFQKGDIAEGYSVSREKKESFPLTVTSAQKNPTAFYLCASIPLQGTNTGELFFGEGSRLTVL.

The genes are TRBV20-1 and TRBJ1-2; D is perhaps TRBD1 (5 bases). The CDR3 runs to 11 residues. Germline V gene data show CDR1 as DFQATT and CDR2 as SNEGSKA (reference sequence). The CDR3, as DNA: TGCAGCCTTGGCGCAGGGAAGGGCTACACCTTC. Translating it yields CSLGAGKGYTF.

This clonotype turned up a few times. The chain couples TRBV3-1 to TRBJ2-2; the D is unclear. This CDR3 has 16 residues. Trimming removed 4 bases from V and 3 bases from J, with 15 bases in between. From germline, CDR1 is LGHDT and CDR2 YNNKEL (reference sequence). CDR3 loop: CASSRAVSRDTGELFF. DNA of the CDR3: TGTGCCAGCAGCCGGGCGGTTAGCCGCGACACCGGGGAGCTGTTTTTT.

In its sample, this clonotype was seen many times. The CDR3: CASSPLTSTDTQYF. CDR3 nucleotides: TGTGCCAGCAGCCCTCTTACGAGCACAGATACGCAGTATTTT. J is TRBJ2-3 and V is TRBV7-2; no firm D call. Per the germline V gene, CDR1 is SGHTA and CDR2 is FQGNSA. V shed 5 bases and J shed 0 bases, with 9 bases lying between them. CDR3 length: 14 amino acids.

This clonotype has only a few counts. The V call is TRBV28, the J call TRBJ1-4; the D gene is possibly TRBD1 (6 bases). The V end lost 4 bases, the J end lost 4 bases, and 16 bases lay between the germline ends. This CDR3 contains 16 residues. Germline V gene lookup returns CDR1 MDHEN and CDR2 SYDVKM. The chain's CDR3 is CASSSPGQTLNEKLFF. DNA of the CDR3: TGTGCCAGCAGTTCCCCCGGACAGACTCTTAATGAAAAACTGTTTTTT.

In this sample, this clonotype turned up many times. The chain joins TRBV20-1 to TRBJ2-1, with 10 bases that match TRBD1. V was clipped by 3 bases and J by 8 bases; unmatched bases: 13. Germline CDR1 is DFQATT and CDR2 is SNEGSKA (reference sequence). This CDR3 is 16 amino acids long. The CDR3 DNA is TGCAGTGCTAGGGCACCGGGACAGGGGTTTGCAGATGAGCAGTTCTTC. It specifies CSARAPGQGFADEQFF.

For this clonotype: One end of the junction is discordant with germline, which a read error may explain. This chain joins TRBV20-1 and TRBJ2-7; D remains ambiguous. Germline V gene sequence: CDR1 DFQATT, CDR2 SNEGSKA (reference sequence). CDR3 length equals 13 residues. CDR3 region: CSTSTDHSYAQYF. Written as DNA, the CDR3 is TGCAGTACCTCGACCGACCACTCCTACGCGCAGTACTTC.

This clonotype showed up many times. The rearrangement links TRBV6-1 to TRBJ2-3; D unresolved. V was pared by 1 base and J by 6 bases, with 5 bases between. The CDR3 is 12 residues long. The germline V gene has CDR1 MNHNS and CDR2 SASEGT. The CDR3 DNA sequence: TGTGCCAGCAGTGAAGTGGGCGATACGCAGTATTTT. Encoded protein: CASSEVGDTQYF.

This clonotype was found many times. The chain carries TRBV5-8 and TRBJ2-5; D is unclear. Germline-derived CDR1 and CDR2 are SGHTS and YDEGEE. The CDR3 is 14 amino acids. V dropped 4 bases and J dropped 5 bases, with 15 bases sitting between them. CDR3 protein: CASSRLEAPETQYF. The CDR3 DNA sequence: TGTGCCAGCAGCCGTTTGGAAGCACCGGAGACCCAGTACTTC.

Concerning this clonotype: A much larger clone differs from this one at a single base, so this may be a read error. The genes are TRBV6-6 and TRBJ1-2, with 9 bases fitting TRBD1. Germline-derived CDR1 and CDR2 are MNHNY and SVGAGI (reference sequence). The CDR3 consists of 15 residues. This chain's CDR3 is CASTDLTQGADGCTF. CDR3 nucleotide sequence: TGTGCCAGCACCGACCTTACACAGGGGGCGGATGGCTGCACCTTC.

As concerns this clonotype: Given the absence of the conserved phenylalanine or tryptophan at the CDR3 end, a read error is likely. V is TRBV7-2 and J is TRBJ2-7; 9 bases fit TRBD2. V trimming: 5 bases; J trimming: 2 bases; junction bases outside the gene matches: 7. Germline CDR1 and CDR2: SGHTA and FQGNSA. The CDR3 length is 15 residues. CDR3 residues: CASSLGLAQAYEQYL. CDR3 DNA sequence: TGTGCCAGCAGCCTCGGACTAGCGCAGGCCTACGAGCAGTACCTC.

Turning to this clonotype: This may come from a read error, since a much larger clone is one base off. The chain joins TRBV5-8 to TRBJ2-7; D not resolved. The CDR3 is 14 residues long. Trimming left V 3 bases short and J 2 bases short, with 12 bases between. CDR1 SGHTS and CDR2 YDEGEE come from the germline V gene. The CDR3 here is CASSSRPAPYEQYF. The CDR3 DNA reads TGTGCCAGCAGCTCCCGACCGGCGCCCTACGAGCAGTACTTC.

This clonotype has a handful of counts. The rearrangement joins TRBV27 to TRBJ2-1, with TRBD2 matching over 16 bases. The CDR3 is made up of 15 amino acids. J lost 9 bases, V lost 7 bases, and 6 bases had no gene match. Germline loops: CDR1 MNHEY, CDR2 SMNVEV (reference sequence). For the CDR3, the DNA is TGTGCCAGCAAGGGACTAGCGGGAGGGGAGAGTGAGCAGTTCTTC. Encoded protein: CASKGLAGGESEQFF.

Comment on this clonotype: This is likely a read error, given that the CDR3 carries no conserved phenylalanine or tryptophan at its end. The chain carries TRBV14 and TRBJ2-5; D perhaps matches TRBD2 (6 bases). Trimming took 4 bases from V and 3 from J, leaving 9 bases between them. This CDR3 is built from 13 residues. In germline, CDR1 is SGHDN, CDR2 FVKESK. This CDR3 reads CASSPSVEETQYS. DNA of the CDR3: TGTGCCAGCAGCCCTAGCGTGGAAGAGACCCAGTACTCC.

This clonotype was seen repeatedly, ten times or more. The chain is built from TRBV5-1 and TRBJ2-7, with D perhaps TRBD2 (5 bases). CDR1 is SGHRS, CDR2 YFSETQ, per germline. The V and J ends lost 3 bases and 7 bases respectively, with 11 bases between them. The CDR3 runs to 12 residues. The CDR3 DNA reads as TGCGCCAGCAGCTATTCCCCGGGGGAGCAGTACTTC. Its protein product is CASSYSPGEQYF.

The table lists this clonotype with many counts. The chain carries TRBV20-1 and TRBJ2-5; D unclear. The CDR3 consists of 10 residues. Germline V CDR1 and CDR2: DFQATT, SNEGSKA (reference sequence). V lost 6 bases, J lost 8 bases, and 10 bases lay in between. CDR3 region: CSAALGTQYF. In DNA form, the CDR3 reads TGCAGTGCGGCCCTGGGAACCCAGTACTTC.

The table lists this clonotype with many counts. The gene calls are TRBV20-1 and TRBJ1-6; D is perhaps TRBD1 (5 bases). This CDR3 is built from 13 residues. The V end was cut by 6 bases, the J end by 8 bases, with 14 bases between. In germline, CDR1 is DFQATT, CDR2 SNEGSKA (reference sequence). CDR3: CSAEGPPDSPLHF. The CDR3 coding sequence is TGCAGTGCGGAGGGGCCCCCGGATTCACCCCTCCACTTT.

The rearrangement links TRBV9 to TRBJ2-2, with D hard to call. This CDR3 is 13 amino acids long. The germline gives CDR1 SGDLS, CDR2 YYNGEE. V was clipped by 0 bases and J by 7 bases, with 7 bases between them. This CDR3 is CASSVGGSGELFF. The CDR3 DNA reads as TGTGCCAGCAGCGTAGGAGGTAGCGGGGAGCTGTTTTTT.

Turning to this clonotype: A much larger clone differs by one base, so this may be a read error. Because the CDR3 is missing its conserved closing phenylalanine or tryptophan, this is likely a read error. The chain is built from TRBV6-1 and TRBJ2-3; the D gene is possibly TRBD2 (6 bases). Trimming pared 5 bases from V and 4 bases from J, leaving 16 bases between. The CDR3 runs 15 residues. Germline-derived CDR1 and CDR2 are MNHNS and SASEGT. CDR3 DNA sequence: TGTGCCAGCAGTTTCCGGGACTCCAGCTCAGATACGCAGTATCTT. This sequence encodes CASSFRDSSSDTQYL.

Remarks on this clonotype: This likely comes from a read error, as the CDR3 has no conserved phenylalanine or tryptophan at its end. The limits of the CDR3 on the DNA are not certain, so only TCRdb's listed CDR3 is given. The rearrangement joins TRBV5-1 to TRBJ1-3; TRBD1 was called by the table and not checked on the DNA. A total of 15 residues make up the CDR3, ends included. CDR1 SGHRS and CDR2 YFSETQ come from the germline V gene. CDR3: CASSRDRGPGNTVYS.

There are many counts of this clonotype. CDR3 protein: CASSLPRGASLFSGNTIYF. Here the CDR3 DNA reads TGTGCCAGCAGCTTGCCCAGGGGCGCTAGCTTATTCTCTGGAAACACCATATATTTT. The rearrangement joins TRBV11-2 to TRBJ1-3, with TRBD1 as a possible D gene (6 bases). The CDR3 is 19 amino acids. Trimming cost V 3 bases and J 0 bases, with 21 bases left between them. Germline assignment: CDR1 SGHAT and CDR2 FQNNGV.